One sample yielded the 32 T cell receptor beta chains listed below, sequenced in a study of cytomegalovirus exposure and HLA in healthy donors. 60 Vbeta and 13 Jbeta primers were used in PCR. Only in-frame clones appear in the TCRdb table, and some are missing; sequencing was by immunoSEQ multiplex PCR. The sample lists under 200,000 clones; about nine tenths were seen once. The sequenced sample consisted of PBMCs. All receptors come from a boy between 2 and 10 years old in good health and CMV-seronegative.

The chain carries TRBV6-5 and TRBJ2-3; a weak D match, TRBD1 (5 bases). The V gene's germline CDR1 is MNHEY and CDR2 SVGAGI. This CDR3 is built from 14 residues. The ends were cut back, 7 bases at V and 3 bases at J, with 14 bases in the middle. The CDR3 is CASKPGLATDTQYF. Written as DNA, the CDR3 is TGTGCCAGCAAACCAGGGCTGGCTACAGATACGCAGTATTTT.

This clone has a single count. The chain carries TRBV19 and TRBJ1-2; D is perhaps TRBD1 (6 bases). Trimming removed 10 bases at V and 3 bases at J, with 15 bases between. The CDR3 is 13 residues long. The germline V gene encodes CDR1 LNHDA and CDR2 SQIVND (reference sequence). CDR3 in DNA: TGTGCCACCGATGGACAGAGGGACTATGGCTACACCTTC. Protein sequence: CATDGQRDYGYTF.

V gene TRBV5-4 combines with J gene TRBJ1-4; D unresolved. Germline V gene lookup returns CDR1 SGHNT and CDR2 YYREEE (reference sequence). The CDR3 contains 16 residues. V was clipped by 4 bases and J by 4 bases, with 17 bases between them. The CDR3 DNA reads TGTGCCAGCAGCAATAGGCTCCGGGGAGTTAATGAAAAACTGTTTTTT. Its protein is CASSNRLRGVNEKLFF.

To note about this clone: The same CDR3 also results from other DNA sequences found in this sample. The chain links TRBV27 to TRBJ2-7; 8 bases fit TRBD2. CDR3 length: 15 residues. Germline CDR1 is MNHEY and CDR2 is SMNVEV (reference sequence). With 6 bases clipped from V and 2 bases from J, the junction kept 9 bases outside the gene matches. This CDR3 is CASSPAGDPTYEQYF. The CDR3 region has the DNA TGTGCCAGCAGCCCAGCGGGAGATCCCACCTACGAGCAGTACTTC.

The CDR3 reads CASSPIGRDSMYF. CDR3 bases: TGTGCCAGCAGCCCCATTGGACGGGACAGTATGTATTTT. The chain links TRBV7-9 to TRBJ2-3; 7 bases match TRBD1. Germline CDR1 and CDR2: SEHNR and FQNEAQ (reference sequence). This CDR3 contains 13 residues. V dropped 5 bases and J dropped 14; count of bases not matched to a gene: 13. Full variable domain (remainder filled in from reference TRBV7-9 and TRBJ2-3): DTGVSQNPRHKITKRGQNVTFRCDPISEHNRLYWYRQTLGQGPEFLTYFQNEAQLEKSRLLSDRFSAERPKGSFSTLEIQRTEQGDSAMYLCASSPIGRDSMYFGPGTRLTVL.

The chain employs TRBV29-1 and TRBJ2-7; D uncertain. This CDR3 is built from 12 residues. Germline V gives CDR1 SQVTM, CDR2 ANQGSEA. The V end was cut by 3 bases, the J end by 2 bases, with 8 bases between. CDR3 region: CSVDDNAYEQYF. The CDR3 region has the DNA TGCAGCGTTGATGACAACGCCTACGAGCAGTACTTC.

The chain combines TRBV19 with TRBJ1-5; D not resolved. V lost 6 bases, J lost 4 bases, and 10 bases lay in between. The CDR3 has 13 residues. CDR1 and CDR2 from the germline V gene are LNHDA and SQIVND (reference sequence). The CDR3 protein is CASRRGQNQPQHF. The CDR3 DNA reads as TGTGCCAGTAGACGTGGGCAGAATCAGCCCCAGCATTTT.

In nucleotides, the CDR3 is TGTGCCAGCAGTCACGGACTAGCGGGGGGGCCGGTAGATACGCAGTATTTT. Amino acid sequence: CASSHGLAGGPVDTQYF. This rearrangement joins TRBV27 to TRBJ2-3; TRBD2 aligns across 15 bases. The V gene's germline CDR1 is MNHEY and CDR2 SMNVEV (reference sequence). This CDR3 region has 17 residues. V shed 5 bases and J 5 bases; nucleotides not matched to a gene: 8.

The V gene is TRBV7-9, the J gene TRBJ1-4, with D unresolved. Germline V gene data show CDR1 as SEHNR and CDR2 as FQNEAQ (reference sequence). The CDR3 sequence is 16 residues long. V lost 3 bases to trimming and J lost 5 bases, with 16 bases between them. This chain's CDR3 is CASSFLIQKPNEKLFF. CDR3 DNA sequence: TGTGCCAGCAGCTTCCTTATACAGAAGCCGAATGAAAAACTGTTTTTT.

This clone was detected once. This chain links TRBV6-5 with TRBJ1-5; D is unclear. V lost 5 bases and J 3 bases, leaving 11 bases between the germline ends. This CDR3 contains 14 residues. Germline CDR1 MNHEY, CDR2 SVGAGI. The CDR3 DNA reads TGTGCCAGCAGTGAGGGCAGCACCAATCAGCCCCAGCATTTT. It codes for CASSEGSTNQPQHF.

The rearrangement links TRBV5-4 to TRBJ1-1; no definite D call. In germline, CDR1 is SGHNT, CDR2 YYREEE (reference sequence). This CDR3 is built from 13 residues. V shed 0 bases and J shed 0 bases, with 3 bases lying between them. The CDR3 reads CASSLDMNTEAFF. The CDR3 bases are TGTGCCAGCAGCTTGGATATGAACACTGAAGCTTTCTTT.

The CDR3 region is CASSYTRYTEAFF. CDR3 coding DNA: TGTGCCAGCAGCTATACTCGGTACACTGAAGCTTTCTTT. The J gene is TRBJ1-1, the V gene TRBV11-2; D gene uncertain. The CDR3 extends over 13 amino acids. V was cut by 4 bases and J by 3 bases, with 9 bases left in between. CDR1 SGHAT and CDR2 FQNNGV come from the germline V gene.

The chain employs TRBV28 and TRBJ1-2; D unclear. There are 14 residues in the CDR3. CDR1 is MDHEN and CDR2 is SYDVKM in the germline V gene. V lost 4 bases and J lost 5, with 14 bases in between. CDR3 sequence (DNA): TGTGCCAGCAGTTCCCGCCGGAGGGCGTATGGCTACACCTTC. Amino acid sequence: CASSSRRRAYGYTF.

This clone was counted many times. CDR3 region: CASSEAEPNNEQFF. Here the CDR3 DNA reads TGTGCCAGCAGTGAAGCGGAGCCTAACAATGAGCAGTTCTTC. The chain uses TRBV6-1 and TRBJ2-1, with D unresolved. CDR3 length: 14 residues. Trimming removed 0 bases at V and 5 bases at J, with 8 bases between. Germline V lookup: CDR1 MNHNS, CDR2 SASEGT.

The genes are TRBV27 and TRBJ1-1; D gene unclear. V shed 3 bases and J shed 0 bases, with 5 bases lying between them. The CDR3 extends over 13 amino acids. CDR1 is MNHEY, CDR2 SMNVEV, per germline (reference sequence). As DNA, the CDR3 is TGTGCCAGCAGTTTGCGGTTGAACACTGAAGCTTTCTTT. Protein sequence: CASSLRLNTEAFF.

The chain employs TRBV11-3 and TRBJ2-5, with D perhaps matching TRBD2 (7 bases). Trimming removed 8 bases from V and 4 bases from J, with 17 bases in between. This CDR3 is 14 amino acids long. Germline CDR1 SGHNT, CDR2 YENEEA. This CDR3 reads CASSEGGARETQYF. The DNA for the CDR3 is TGTGCCAGCTCGGAGGGGGGGGCTCGAGAGACCCAGTACTTC.

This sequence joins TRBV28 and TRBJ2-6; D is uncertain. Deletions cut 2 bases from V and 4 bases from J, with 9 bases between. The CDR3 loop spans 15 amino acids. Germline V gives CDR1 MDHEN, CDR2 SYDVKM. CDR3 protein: CASSLRGSGANVLTF. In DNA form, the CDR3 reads TGTGCCAGCAGTTTAAGAGGTTCCGGGGCCAACGTCCTGACTTTC.

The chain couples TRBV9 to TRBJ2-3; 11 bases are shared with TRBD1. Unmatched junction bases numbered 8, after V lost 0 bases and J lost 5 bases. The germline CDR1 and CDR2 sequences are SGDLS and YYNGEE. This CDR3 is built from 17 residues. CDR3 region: CASSVDPDRGRVDTQYF. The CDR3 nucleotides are TGTGCCAGCAGCGTAGACCCGGACAGGGGGCGGGTAGATACGCAGTATTTT.

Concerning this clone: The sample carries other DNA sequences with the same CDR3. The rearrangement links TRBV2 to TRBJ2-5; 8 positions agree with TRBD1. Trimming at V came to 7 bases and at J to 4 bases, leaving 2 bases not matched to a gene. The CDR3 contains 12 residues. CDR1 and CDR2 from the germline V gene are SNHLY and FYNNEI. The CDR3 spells CASTDRGETQYF. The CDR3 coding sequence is TGTGCCAGCACTGACAGGGGAGAGACCCAGTACTTC.

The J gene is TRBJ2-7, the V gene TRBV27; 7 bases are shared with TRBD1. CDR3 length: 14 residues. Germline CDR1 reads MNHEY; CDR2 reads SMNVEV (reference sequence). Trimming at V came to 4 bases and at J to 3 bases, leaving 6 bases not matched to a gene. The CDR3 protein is CASSSGGKLYEQYF. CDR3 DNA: TGTGCCAGCAGTTCAGGGGGAAAGCTCTACGAGCAGTACTTC.

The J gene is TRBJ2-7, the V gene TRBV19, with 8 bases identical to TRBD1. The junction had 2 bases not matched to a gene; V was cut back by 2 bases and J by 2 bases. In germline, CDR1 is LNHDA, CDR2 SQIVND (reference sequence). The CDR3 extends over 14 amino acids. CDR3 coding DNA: TGTGCCAGTAGTATAACAGGGGGGACCTACGAGCAGTACTTC. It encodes CASSITGGTYEQYF.

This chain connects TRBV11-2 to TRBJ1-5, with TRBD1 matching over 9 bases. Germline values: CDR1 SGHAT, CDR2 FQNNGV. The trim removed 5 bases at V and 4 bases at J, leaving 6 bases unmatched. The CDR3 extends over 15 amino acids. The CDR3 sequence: CASSGGTGPNQPQHF. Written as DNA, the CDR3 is TGTGCCAGCAGCGGAGGGACAGGGCCAAATCAGCCCCAGCATTTT. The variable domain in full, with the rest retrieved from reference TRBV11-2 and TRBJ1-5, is EAGVAQSPRYKIIEKRQSVAFWCNPISGHATLYWYQQILGQGPKLLIQFQNNGVVDDSQLPKDRFSAERLKGVDSTLKIQPAKLEDSAVYLCASSGGTGPNQPQHFGDGTRLSIL.

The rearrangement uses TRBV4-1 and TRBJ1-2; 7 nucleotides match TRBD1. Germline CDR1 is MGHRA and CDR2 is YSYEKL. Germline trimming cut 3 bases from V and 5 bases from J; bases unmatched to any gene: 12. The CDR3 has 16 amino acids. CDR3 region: CASSQRRGSRGYGYTF. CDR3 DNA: TGCGCCAGCAGCCAGAGGAGAGGGTCCAGGGGGTATGGCTACACCTTC.

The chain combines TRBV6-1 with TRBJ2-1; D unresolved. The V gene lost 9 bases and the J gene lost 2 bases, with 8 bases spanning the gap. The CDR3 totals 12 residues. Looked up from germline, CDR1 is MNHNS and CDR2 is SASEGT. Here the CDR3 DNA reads TGTGCCAGTCACACACCCTACAATGAGCAGTTCTTC. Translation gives CASHTPYNEQFF.

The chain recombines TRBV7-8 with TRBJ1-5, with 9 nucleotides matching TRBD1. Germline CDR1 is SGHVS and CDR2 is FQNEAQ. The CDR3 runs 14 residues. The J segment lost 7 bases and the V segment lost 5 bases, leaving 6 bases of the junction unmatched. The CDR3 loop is CASSPGTGSQPQHF. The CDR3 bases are TGTGCCAGCAGCCCCGGGACAGGGAGCCAGCCCCAGCATTTT.

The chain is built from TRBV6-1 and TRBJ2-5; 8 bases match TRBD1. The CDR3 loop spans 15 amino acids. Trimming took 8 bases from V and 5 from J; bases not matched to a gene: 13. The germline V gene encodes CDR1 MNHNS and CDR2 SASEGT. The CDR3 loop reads CASLRSSRDRETQYF. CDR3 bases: TGTGCCAGCTTGCGTTCGAGCCGGGACAGGGAGACCCAGTACTTC.

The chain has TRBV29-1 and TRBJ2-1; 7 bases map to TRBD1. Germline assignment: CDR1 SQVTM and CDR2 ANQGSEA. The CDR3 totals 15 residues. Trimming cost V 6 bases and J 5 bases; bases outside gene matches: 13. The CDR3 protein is CSVEMRQGRNNEQFF. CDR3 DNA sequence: TGCAGCGTGGAAATGAGACAGGGACGAAACAATGAGCAGTTCTTC.

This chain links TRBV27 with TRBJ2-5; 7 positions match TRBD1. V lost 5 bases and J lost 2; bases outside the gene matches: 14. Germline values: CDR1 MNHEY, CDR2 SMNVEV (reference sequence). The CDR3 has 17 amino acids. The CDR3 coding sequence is TGTGCCAGCAGTGGCTTAGCGACAGGGCCCACTCAAGAGACCCAGTACTTC. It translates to CASSGLATGPTQETQYF.

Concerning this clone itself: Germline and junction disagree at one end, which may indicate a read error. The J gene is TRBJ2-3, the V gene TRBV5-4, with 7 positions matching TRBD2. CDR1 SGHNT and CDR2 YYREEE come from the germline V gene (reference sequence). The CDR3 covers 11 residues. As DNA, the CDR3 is TGTGCCAGCAGCGGGAGGGCTACCTCCGTTTTT. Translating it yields CASSGRATSVF. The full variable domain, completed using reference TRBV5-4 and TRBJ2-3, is ETGVTQSPTHLIKTRGQQVTLRCSSQSGHNTVSWYQQALGQGPQFIFQYYREEENGRGNFPPRFSGLQFPNYSSELNVNALELDDSALYLCASSGRATSVFGPGTRLTVL.

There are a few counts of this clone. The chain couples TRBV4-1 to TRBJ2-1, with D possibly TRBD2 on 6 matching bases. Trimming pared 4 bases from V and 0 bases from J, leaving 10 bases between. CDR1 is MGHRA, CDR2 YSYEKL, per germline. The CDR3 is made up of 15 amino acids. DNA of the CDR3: TGCGCCAGCAGCCTTGTCGGGGGCTCCTACAATGAGCAGTTCTTC. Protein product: CASSLVGGSYNEQFF.

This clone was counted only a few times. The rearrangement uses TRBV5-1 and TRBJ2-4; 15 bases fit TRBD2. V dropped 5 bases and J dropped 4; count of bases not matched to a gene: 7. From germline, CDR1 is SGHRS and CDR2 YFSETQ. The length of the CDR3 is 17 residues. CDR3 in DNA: TGCGCCAGCAGGCCGGGACTAGCGGGAGGTGTTAAAAACATTCAGTACTTC. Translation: CASRPGLAGGVKNIQYF. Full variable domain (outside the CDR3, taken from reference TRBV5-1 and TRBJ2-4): KAGVTQTPRYLIKTRGQQVTLSCSPISGHRSVSWYQQTPGQGLQFLFEYFSETQRNKGNFPGRFSGRQFSNSRSEMNVSTLELGDSALYLCASRPGLAGGVKNIQYFGAGTRLSVL.

The CDR3 nucleotides read TGTGCCAGCCTCAGGGGTTGGGCTAACTATGGCTACACCTTC. Amino acids: CASLRGWANYGYTF. This chain links TRBV6-5 with TRBJ1-2; perhaps TRBD1 as D (6 bases). CDR3 size: 14 residues. CDR1 and CDR2 from the germline V gene are MNHEY and SVGAGI. The V and J ends lost 8 bases and 0 bases respectively, with 13 bases between them.